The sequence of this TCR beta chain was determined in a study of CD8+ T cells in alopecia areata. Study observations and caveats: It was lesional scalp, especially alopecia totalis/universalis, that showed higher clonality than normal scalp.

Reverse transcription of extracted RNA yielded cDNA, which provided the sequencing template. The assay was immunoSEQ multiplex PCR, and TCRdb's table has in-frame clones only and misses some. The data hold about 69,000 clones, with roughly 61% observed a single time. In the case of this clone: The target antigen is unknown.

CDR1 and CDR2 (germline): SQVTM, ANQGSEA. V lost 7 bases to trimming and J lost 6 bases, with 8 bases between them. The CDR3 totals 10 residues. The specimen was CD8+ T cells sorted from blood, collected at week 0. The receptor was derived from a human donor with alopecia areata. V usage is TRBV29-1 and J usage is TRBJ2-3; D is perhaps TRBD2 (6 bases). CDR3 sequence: CSGEVDTQYF. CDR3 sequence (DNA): TGCAGCGGGGAGGTGGATACGCAGTATTTT.